This is a list of T cell receptor beta chains from one sample in a study of shared T cell receptors in the human thymus. This table comes from immunoSEQ multiplex PCR, and its TCRdb copy is limited to in-frame clones, with some not included. The sample holds more than 550,000 clones, over 75% seen once. The same sample was also used in a study of human thymus T cells.

Input material: thymocytes. These receptors came from a girl in the first two years of life with a congenital heart defect. Both conserved end residues are part of each CDR3. A D gene is named only where the DNA matches it firmly. A row's size may be missing; if present it is once, few, many or a size class.

TRBV5-6	once	TRBJ2-1	TRBD1	17	TGTGCCAGCAGCGAAGGACAGGGGGCGACCTCCGACAATGAGCAGTTCTTC	CASSEGQGATSDNEQFF
TRBV27	few	TRBJ2-2	TRBD1	17	TGTGCCAGCAGTGCCGGAGGACAGGATGTAAACACCGGGGAGCTGTTTTTT	CASSAGGQDVNTGELFF
TRBV10-1	-	TRBJ2-7	-	15	TGCGCCAGCAGTCCCTGGGAGGTTAGGAACTACGAGCAGTACTTC	CASSPWEVRNYEQYF
TRBV7-2	-	TRBJ1-2	-	15	TGTGCCAGCAGCTTAAGTCGGGGTACCGGGAATGGCTACACCTTC	CASSLSRGTGNGYTF
TRBV15	-	TRBJ1-2	TRBD1	17	TGTGCCACCAGCAGAGGTTATTTGACAGGGAGCCTTCAAGGCTACACCTTC	CATSRGYLTGSLQGYTF
TRBV7-2	-	TRBJ1-2	-	16	TGTGCCAGCAGCTTGAGGTCAACCCCGACTAACTATGGCTACACCTTC	CASSLRSTPTNYGYTF
TRBV6-5	-	TRBJ2-1	TRBD1	15	TGTGCCAGCAGTTACTCGGGCAGGGGGCATGGTGAGCAGTTCTTC	CASSYSGRGHGEQFF
TRBV4-1	once	TRBJ1-6	TRBD1	16	TGCGCCAGCAGCCAAGATTGGACAGGGGGAAAATCACCCCTCCACTTT	CASSQDWTGGKSPLHF
TRBV5-4	-	TRBJ2-7	TRBD2	16	TGTGCCAGCAGCTTGGGGCCGACACCGGGGGGTGACGAGCAGTACTTC	CASSLGPTPGGDEQYF
TRBV10-2	once	TRBJ1-5	-	15	TGCGCCAGCAGCTCGACAGGAGATCCTAATCAGCCCCAGCATTTT	CASSSTGDPNQPQHF
TRBV7-3	-	TRBJ2-5	TRBD2	18	TGTGCCAGCAGCCCCCGGGGTCCTAGCGGGGGTTCCCACGAGACCCAGTACTTC	CASSPRGPSGGSHETQYF
TRBV11-2	-	TRBJ2-7	-	15	TGTGCCAGCAGCTTAGAGGGCGGGGCGGACTACGAGCAGTACTTC	CASSLEGGADYEQYF
TRBV2	-	TRBJ1-1	-	14	TGTGCCAGCAGTGGTCGGCGGATGAACACTGAAGCTTTCTTT	CASSGRRMNTEAFF
TRBV28	-	TRBJ2-1	-	14	TGTGCCAGCAGTCCTCGGAGCACCTACAATGAGCAGTTCTTC	CASSPRSTYNEQFF
TRBV4-2	few	TRBJ1-5	TRBD1	18	TGTGCCAGCAGCCAAGAGGGGACAGGAGGAGATAGCAATCAGCCCCAGCATTTT	CASSQEGTGGDSNQPQHF
TRBV2	-	TRBJ2-1	TRBD2	19	TGTGCCAGCAGTCGTCCCGGGACTAGCGGGGGGGCCGCCTACAATGAGCAGTTCTTC	CASSRPGTSGGAAYNEQFF
TRBV19	-	TRBJ1-5	-	16	TGTGCCAGTAGCCCCCCTAGGAACTATAGCAATCAGCCCCAGCATTTT	CASSPPRNYSNQPQHF
TRBV5-6	-	TRBJ2-1	-	18	TGTGCCAGCAGCTTTTTTCCTCTCCGAGAGGGCTCCTACAATGAGCAGTTCTTC	CASSFFPLREGSYNEQFF
TRBV28	-	TRBJ2-1	-	15	TGTGCCAGCAGTCTCCCGGGGGAGACCTACAATGAGCAGTTCTTC	CASSLPGETYNEQFF
TRBV15	-	TRBJ1-1	-	16	TGTGCCACCAGCAGAGATCTAGCTTCGTTGGACACTGAAGCTTTCTTT	CATSRDLASLDTEAFF
TRBV6-5	few	TRBJ2-1	-	15	TGTGCCAGCAGACTAGACAGGCAGCTCTACAATGAGCAGTTCTTC	CASRLDRQLYNEQFF
TRBV27	-	TRBJ2-5	TRBD2	15	TGTGCCAGCAGTTTCGGGGCGGGGGAGCAAGAGACCCAGTACTTC	CASSFGAGEQETQYF
TRBV5-1	-	TRBJ2-5	-	15	TGCGCCAGCAGCTTGTGGGACAAGGACCAAGAGACCCAGTACTTC	CASSLWDKDQETQYF
TRBV5-5	once	TRBJ2-6	-	18	TGTGCCAGCAGCTTGAAAGGGGCCCTCTCCTCTGGGGCCAACGTCCTGACTTTC	CASSLKGALSSGANVLTF
TRBV28	-	TRBJ1-2	-	13	TGTGCCAGCAGTCGTACAGGGCCAGGTGGCTACACCTTC	CASSRTGPGGYTF
TRBV10-3	-	TRBJ1-5	-	14	TGTGCCATCAGTGAGTGGGCAGCTAATCAGCCCCAGCATTTT	CAISEWAANQPQHF
TRBV5-4	few	TRBJ1-2	-	14	TGTGCCAGCAGAGCTTGGAGCCCCAACTATGGCTACACCTTC	CASRAWSPNYGYTF
TRBV6-5	-	TRBJ1-2	-	15	TGTGCCAGCAGTTTGAGACAGCCACCCAACTATGGCTACACCTTC	CASSLRQPPNYGYTF
TRBV5-1	-	TRBJ2-2	TRBD1	15	TGCGCCAGCAGCTTGGGACAGGGGGAGACCGGGGAGCTGTTTTTT	CASSLGQGETGELFF
TRBV7-2	-	TRBJ1-6	-	16	TGTGCCAGCAGCTCCCGGGGGGCGGTTGATAATTCACCCCTCCACTTT	CASSSRGAVDNSPLHF
TRBV5-6	-	TRBJ1-2	TRBD1	18	TGTGCCAGCAGCTTGACTCTTATTTGGACAGGGGGATCCTATGGCTACACCTTC	CASSLTLIWTGGSYGYTF
TRBV7-2	-	TRBJ1-5	-	16	TGTGCCAGCAGCTTAGATTTACTCGGGGGCAATCAGCCCCAGCATTTT	CASSLDLLGGNQPQHF
TRBV9	few	TRBJ2-2	TRBD2	18	TGTGCCAGCAGCGAGGGGGCTAGCGGGGGGCGTAACACCGGGGAGCTGTTTTTT	CASSEGASGGRNTGELFF
TRBV25-1	-	TRBJ2-1	-	15	TGTGCCAGAGACGCTTCAGGTTTCCTCTACAATGAGCAGTTCTTC	CARDASGFLYNEQFF
TRBV6-6	-	TRBJ2-7	TRBD2	15	TGTGCCAGCAGTTACCGGCGGGGGTCTTCCTACGAGCAGTACTTC	CASSYRRGSSYEQYF